This T cell receptor (beta chain) is drawn from a study of identical twins. V was clipped by 2 bases and J by 0 bases, with 14 bases between them. The germline V gene encodes CDR1 MNHEY and CDR2 SVGAGI. The CDR3 is made up of 16 amino acids. This clonotype was picked up a small number of times. TCRdb fed the 5' RACE reads into MiXCR, producing one record per CDR3 protein. The repertoire includes 450,000 to 650,000 distinct CDR3 sequences, more than 9% of them detected once, and roughly 3.2% sits in the top ten. Separately, the same data were catalogued under a study of yellow fever vaccine responses in identical twins.

Sequencing input: PBMCs. This clonotype was sampled from a woman younger than 35 in good health. The chain recombines TRBV6-5 with TRBJ2-7; the D gene could be TRBD1 or TRBD2 (5 bases each). The CDR3 DNA is TGTGCCAGCAGTTACCCTCCGGGGACGAGCTCCTACGAGCAGTACTTC. Translation gives CASSYPPGTSSYEQYF.